This TCR beta chain was documented in a study of shared clonotypes between healthy human individuals. CD45RO+ cells and CCR7-negative CD45RA+ TemRA cells were combined as CD8 memory. Clones were read by immunoSEQ multiplex PCR, and TCRdb kept only the in-frame ones, dropping some. The sample records over 300,000 clones, around nine tenths being singletons. The V gene's germline CDR1 is MDHEN and CDR2 SYDVKM. The CDR3 is 14 amino acids. Trimming cost V 2 bases and J 6 bases, with 12 bases left between them. The chain recombines TRBV28 with TRBJ2-3; D remains ambiguous. The clonotype was recovered from a man between 18 and 35 years old in good health. Sequencing input: memory CD8+ T cells sorted from blood. The subset was: CD45RO+ cells pooled with CCR7-negative TemRA cells. CDR3 sequence: CASSLLQPPDTQYF. Written as DNA, the CDR3 is TGTGCCAGCAGTTTACTACAACCACCGGATACGCAGTATTTT.